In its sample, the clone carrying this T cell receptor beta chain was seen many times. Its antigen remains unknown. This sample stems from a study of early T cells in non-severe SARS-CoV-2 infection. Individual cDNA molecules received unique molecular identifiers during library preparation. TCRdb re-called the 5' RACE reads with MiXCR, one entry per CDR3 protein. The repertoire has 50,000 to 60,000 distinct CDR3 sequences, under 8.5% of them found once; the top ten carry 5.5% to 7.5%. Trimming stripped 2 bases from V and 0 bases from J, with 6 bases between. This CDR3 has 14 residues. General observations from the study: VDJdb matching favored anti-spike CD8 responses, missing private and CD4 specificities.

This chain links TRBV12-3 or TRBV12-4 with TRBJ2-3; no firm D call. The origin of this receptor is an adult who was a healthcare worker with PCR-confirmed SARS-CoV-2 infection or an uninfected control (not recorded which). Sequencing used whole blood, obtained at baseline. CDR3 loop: CASSLIGSTDTQYF. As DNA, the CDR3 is TGTGCCAGCAGTTTAATAGGGAGCACAGATACGCAGTATTTT.